This TCR beta chain originates from a study of T cell responses to AZD1222 COVID-19 vaccine (dated by TCRdb to the early 2020s). Broadly, across the study: Because spike-specific TCR depth and breadth did not differ between the two schedules, AZD1222 recipients who got a second dose at roughly 4 weeks were pooled with those who got a second dose at roughly 12 weeks. A total of 230 or so trial participants underwent TCR sequencing, of whom some 210 received two doses of AZD1222 and roughly 25 received two doses of the MenACWY control vaccine. Trial participants were enrolled by age into 18-55, 56-69 and 70-plus year subgroups, with roughly 160, 29 and 62 TCR-sequenced participants respectively. On the study overall, not on this receptor specifically: A significant rise in spike-specific TCR breadth and depth was observed after two AZD1222 doses relative to day 0 and relative to MenACWY recipients. In the small 56-69-year group, the increase in depth fell short of significance, most likely because of low power. Conclusions about previously exposed vaccinees are limited because only six or seven AZD1222 recipients were SARS-CoV-2 seropositive at baseline. Because no day 14 peak-response samples were available, the repertoires could be characterized only after the peak T cell response. Most participants were white British and females outnumbered males, and the authors suggested that clonal diversity may have been underestimated. Nearly half of unique spike-specific TCRs reportedly recognized epitopes outside regions mutated in the B.1.351 and B.1.1.7 variants. The vaccine-associated CD4 TCRs covered the entire spike protein, and the dominant responses fell in regions 160-218 and 743-854.

V is pruned by 2 bases and J by 4 bases, leaving 5 bases of the junction without a gene match. The CDR3, from cysteine to phenylalanine, totals 15 residues. Of the read, only the CDR3 DNA is kept; its 45 bases are in frame from base 1. Via the germline V gene, CDR1 is SGDLS and CDR2 YYNGEE. The time point label corresponds to: baseline before first vaccination. Vaccinee samples came from UK trials COV001 and COV002, including a single-blind randomized controlled phase 2/3 trial of AZD1222 (ChAdOx1 nCoV-19) in healthy adults. Trial participant PBMC samples were collected at day 0 and day 28 after the second dose for TCRbeta chain sequencing. On this clone: Its antigen has not been determined. Within one base of it there is no much larger clone, and no base qualities were kept.

The CDR3 regions of human TCRbeta chains were analyzed by immunosequencing. On the authors' methods: Repertoire TCRs were checked for matches against a reference library of SARS-CoV-2-specific TCRs that had been generated using the MIRA antigen-specificity platform. Breadth meant the fraction of unique TCRs that were SARS-CoV-2-associated, whereas depth meant the fraction of total T cells that were SARS-CoV-2-associated. Each spike-specific TCR was assigned to its reactive spike region and to a CD4 or CD8 class using the MIRA data. Log10-transformed breadth and depth values were compared by one-way ANOVA with Sidak's multiple comparisons tests. TCRdb obtained this table from immuneACCESS and retained in-frame rearrangements with V and J assigned. These tables miss some clones; where compared with another copy, unresolved V genes account for less than half of the shortfall, and the remainder is unexplained. From that table come the V and J calls and clone size; the DNA was used to work out D and trimming. The sample table records around 95,000 clones; 88% of these occur just once. The ten biggest clones cover 2.5% to 3% of the sample.

The sample was peripheral blood, taken on day 0 of AZD1222 vaccination. The receptor comes from an adult in good health. Rearrangement joined TRBV9 to TRBJ1-2, with 10 bases in between that match TRBD1. The CDR3 reads CASSVWDRGSYGYTF. At the DNA level, the sequence is TGTGCCAGCAGCGTTTGGGACAGGGGATCCTATGGCTACACCTTC. The full variable domain, completed from the reference TRBV9 and TRBJ1-2 proteins outside the CDR3, reads DSGVTQTPKHLITATGQRVTLRCSPRSGDLSVYWYQQSLDQGLQFLIQYYNGEERAKGNILERFSAQQFPDLHSELNLSSLELGDSALYFCASSVWDRGSYGYTFGSGTRLTVV.